The entry below describes one TCR beta chain. As yet, its antigen is unknown. The data originate from a study of T cells in Graves' hyperthyroidism and ophthalmopathy. The CDR3 loop spans 13 amino acids. The ends were cut back, 1 base at V and 9 bases at J, with 12 bases in the middle. Patients having uncontrolled infection, another autoimmune disease, pregnancy or lactation were not included. For the diagnoses, clinical symptoms, serum thyroxine and TRAb, thyroid ultrasound and orbital computed tomography were used. It was RNA transcripts that yielded the amplified TCR beta CDR3 regions. First-round RT-PCR with HTBI primers amplified the TCR CDR3 region. TCRdb independently ran MiXCR on the multiplex PCR reads; one entry per CDR3 protein. This table holds 480,000 or so distinct CDR3 sequences, about 45% found once. Notes on the study in general: Blood also held most thyroid clonotypes expanded beyond 0.001. Model predictions of ophthalmopathy came a median approximately 6 months before onset.

Sequencing input: peripheral blood or thyroid tissue (not recorded which). The genes are TRBV12-3 or TRBV12-4 and TRBJ1-1, with D perhaps TRBD1 (6 bases). This TCR came from an adult woman with Graves' disease, either hyperthyroidism or ophthalmopathy (not recorded which). CDR3 in DNA: TGTGCCAGCAGTTTAGTACAGGGAACGCAAGCTTTCTTT. Its protein product is CASSLVQGTQAFF.